The T cell receptor beta chain described here comes from a study of identical twins. J gave up 3 bases and V 3 bases, and 6 bases lay outside the gene matches. The CDR3 runs to 15 residues. TCRdb itself ran the 5' RACE reads through MiXCR, one entry per CDR3 protein. This table has around 470,000 distinct CDR3 sequences, approximately 14% appearing once. Each donor (without exception) was a healthy Caucasian. These same records also appear under a second study, on yellow fever vaccine responses in identical twins.

The sample was CD4+ T cells sorted from blood. This TCR was recovered from a woman aged 18-29 years in good health. The V and J genes are TRBV12-3 or TRBV12-4 and TRBJ2-7; TRBD2 matches at 9 bases. The DNA of the CDR3 is TGTGCCAGCAGTTTTGCGGGAGGGCCGGGCTACGAGCAGTACTTC. This translates into CASSFAGGPGYEQYF.